This TCR beta chain emerged from a study of blood T cell repertoires in COVID-19. For the study at large: From the United States, Italy and Spain came samples of acute and convalescent COVID-19. PBMCs, B-cell-depleted T cells, or T cells were the source of the cDNA or gDNA that made up the material.

As processed by the authors: Amplification of reference gene primers provided the estimated nucleated cell counts. Libraries were prepared by immunoSEQ multiplex PCR; TCRdb keeps only in-frame clonotypes and omits some of them. V and J calls and clone size are given by that table; D and trimming were obtained from the DNA. The sample shows about 320,000 clones, more than 90% of them seen only once. This clone is a singleton in its sample. Germline V gives CDR1 MDHEN, CDR2 SYDVKM. V shed 5 bases and J shed 3 bases, with 17 bases lying between them. The CDR3 covers 16 residues. The rearrangement links TRBV28 to TRBJ2-1, with D perhaps TRBD1 (6 bases). Material for sequencing was PBMCs or T cells enriched from blood (not recorded which). This receptor was identified in a woman in her 30s who had been exposed to COVID-19. The CDR3 here is CASSKQGQSVYNEQFF. DNA for the CDR3: TGTGCCAGCAGTAAGCAGGGGCAGTCCGTCTACAATGAGCAGTTCTTC.